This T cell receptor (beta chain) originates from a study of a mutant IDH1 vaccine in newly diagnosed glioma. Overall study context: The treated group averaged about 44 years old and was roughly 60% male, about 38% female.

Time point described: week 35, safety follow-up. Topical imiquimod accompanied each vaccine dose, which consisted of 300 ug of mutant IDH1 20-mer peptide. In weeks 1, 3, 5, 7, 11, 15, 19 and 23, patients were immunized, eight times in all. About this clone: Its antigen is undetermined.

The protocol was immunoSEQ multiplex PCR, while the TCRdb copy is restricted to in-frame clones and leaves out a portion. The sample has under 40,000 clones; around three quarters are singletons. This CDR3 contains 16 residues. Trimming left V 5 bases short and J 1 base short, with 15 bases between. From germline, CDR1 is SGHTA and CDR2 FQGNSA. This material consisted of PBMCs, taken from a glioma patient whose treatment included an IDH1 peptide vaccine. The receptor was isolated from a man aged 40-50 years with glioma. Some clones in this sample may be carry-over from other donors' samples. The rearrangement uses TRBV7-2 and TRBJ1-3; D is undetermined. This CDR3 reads CASSQAGVSSGNTIYF. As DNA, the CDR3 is TGTGCCAGCAGCCAAGCAGGCGTAAGTTCTGGAAACACCATATATTTT.